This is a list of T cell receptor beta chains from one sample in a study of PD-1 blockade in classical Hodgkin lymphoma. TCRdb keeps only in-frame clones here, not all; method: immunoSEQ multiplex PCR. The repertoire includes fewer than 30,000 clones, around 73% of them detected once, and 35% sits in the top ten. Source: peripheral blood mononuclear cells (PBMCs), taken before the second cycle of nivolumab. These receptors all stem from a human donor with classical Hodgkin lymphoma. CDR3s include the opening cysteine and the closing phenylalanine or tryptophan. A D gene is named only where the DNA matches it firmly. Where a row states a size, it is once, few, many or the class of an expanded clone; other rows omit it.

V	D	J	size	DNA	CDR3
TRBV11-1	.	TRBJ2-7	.	TGTGCCAGCAGCCCCAACTCGGACGGCTACGAGCAGTACTTC	CASSPNSDGYEQYF
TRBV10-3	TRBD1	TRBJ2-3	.	TGTGCCATCAGAGGGACAGGGGGCACAGATACGCAGTATTTT	CAIRGTGGTDTQYF
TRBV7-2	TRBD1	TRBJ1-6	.	TGTGCCAGCAGCCAACAGGGGTATAATTCACCCCTCCACTTT	CASSQQGYNSPLHF
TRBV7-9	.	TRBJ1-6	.	TGTGCCAGCAGACCCCCATGGCCGACTAATTCACCCCTCCACTTT	CASRPPWPTNSPLHF
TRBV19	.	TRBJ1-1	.	TGTGCCAGTAGTAAGTCGGACGGACCTGAAGCTTTCTTT	CASSKSDGPEAFF
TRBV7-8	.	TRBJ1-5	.	TGTGCCAGCAGCACGAACAGGGATCAGCCCCAGCATTTT	CASSTNRDQPQHF
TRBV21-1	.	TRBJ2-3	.	TGTGCCAGCAGCAGGCCGGGACACCCTAGCACAGATACGCAGTATTTT	CASSRPGHPSTDTQYF
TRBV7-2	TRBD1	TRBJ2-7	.	TGTGCCAGCAGCTTAATGGGACAGGGGTCCTACGAGCAGTACTTC	CASSLMGQGSYEQYF
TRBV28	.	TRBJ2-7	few	TGTGCCAGCCTTACCCCGGGGCTGAATCACTACGAGCAGTACTTC	CASLTPGLNHYEQYF
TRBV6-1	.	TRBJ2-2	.	TGTGCCAGCAGCCAGCTACAGGCCGGGGAGCTGTTTTTT	CASSQLQAGELFF
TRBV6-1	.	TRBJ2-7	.	TGTGCCAGCAACCCATGGACGGGGACCTTCGAGCAGTACTTC	CASNPWTGTFEQYF
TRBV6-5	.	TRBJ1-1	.	TGTGCCAGCAGTTATGCAGGGATGAACACTGAAGCTTTCTTT	CASSYAGMNTEAFF
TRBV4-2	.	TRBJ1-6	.	TGTGCCAGCAGCCAAGCTCGGGGGTTTGGCAATTCACCCCTCCACTTT	CASSQARGFGNSPLHF
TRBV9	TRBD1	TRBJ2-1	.	TGTGCCAGCAGCGGAAATTTCCGGGACAGGGATGAAGAGCAGTTCTTC	CASSGNFRDRDEEQFF
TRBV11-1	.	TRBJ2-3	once	TGTGCCAGCAGCTTACGACGAACAGATACGCAGTATTTT	CASSLRRTDTQYF
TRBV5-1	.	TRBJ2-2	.	TGCGCCAGCAGCTTGGGGGTAACGGACACCGGGGAGCTGTTTTTT	CASSLGVTDTGELFF